This is a list of T cell receptor beta chains from one sample in a study of blood T cell repertoires in COVID-19. The table came from immunoSEQ multiplex PCR; TCRdb's copy has only in-frame clones and leaves some out. The table has almost 70,000 clones, roughly 89% seen once. Sequenced sample: peripheral blood. The receptors derive from a woman aged 50 to 65 with active COVID-19. CDR3s include the opening cysteine and the closing phenylalanine or tryptophan. Fields, in order: CDR3 protein, CDR3 DNA, V gene, J gene, D gene, clone size. D genes are given only for firm matches. Part of the rows lack a size; the others show once, few, many or a class for expanded clones.

CDR3 protein: CASSPAGVNTGELFF
CDR3 DNA: TGTGCCAGCTCACCCGCGGGAGTGAACACCGGGGAGCTGTTTTTT
V gene: TRBV18
J gene: TRBJ2-2
D gene: TRBD2
clone size: NA

CDR3 protein: CASSLAGGTDTQYF
CDR3 DNA: TGTGCCAGCAGCTTAGCGGGAGGGACAGATACGCAGTATTTT
V gene: TRBV7-2
J gene: TRBJ2-3
D gene: TRBD2
clone size: NA

CDR3 protein: CASRSTGGHGNTIYF
CDR3 DNA: TGTGCCAGCAGGTCTACAGGGGGTCACGGAAACACCATATATTTT
V gene: TRBV27
J gene: TRBJ1-3
D gene: TRBD1
clone size: NA

CDR3 protein: CASTPGTSETQYF
CDR3 DNA: TGTGCCAGTACCCCGGGTACCAGCGAGACCCAGTACTTC
V gene: TRBV19
J gene: TRBJ2-5
D gene: NA
clone size: NA

CDR3 protein: CASSVTGNTIYF
CDR3 DNA: TGTGCCAGCAGTGTAACTGGAAACACCATATATTTT
V gene: TRBV28
J gene: TRBJ1-3
D gene: NA
clone size: NA

CDR3 protein: CASRGDLPYEQYF
CDR3 DNA: TGTGCCAGCAGGGGGGACTTACCGTACGAGCAGTACTTC
V gene: TRBV6-5
J gene: TRBJ2-7
D gene: NA
clone size: NA

CDR3 protein: CASSFLQGIPNDGYTF
CDR3 DNA: TGTGCCAGCAGTTTCCTACAGGGTATACCGAACGATGGCTACACCTTC
V gene: TRBV27
J gene: TRBJ1-2
D gene: NA
clone size: few

CDR3 protein: CASSQERAPSYEQYF
CDR3 DNA: TGCGCCAGCAGCCAAGAACGCGCCCCCTCCTACGAGCAGTACTTC
V gene: TRBV4-1
J gene: TRBJ2-7
D gene: NA
clone size: few

CDR3 protein: CASSVTGGGEKLFF
CDR3 DNA: TGTGCCAGCAGCGTCACCGGAGGCGGTGAAAAACTGTTTTTT
V gene: TRBV9
J gene: TRBJ1-4
D gene: NA
clone size: NA

CDR3 protein: CASSLGQRNTEAFF
CDR3 DNA: TGTGCCAGCAGCTTAGGACAGAGGAACACTGAAGCTTTCTTT
V gene: TRBV7-3
J gene: TRBJ1-1
D gene: NA
clone size: NA

CDR3 protein: CARSHVGLAGDDEQYF
CDR3 DNA: TGTGCCAGAAGCCACGTGGGACTAGCGGGAGATGACGAGCAGTACTTC
V gene: TRBV5-3
J gene: TRBJ2-7
D gene: TRBD2
clone size: NA

CDR3 protein: CASSPPQVWGRNNEQFF
CDR3 DNA: TGTGCCAGCTCACCCCCCCAGGTGTGGGGCCGGAACAATGAGCAGTTCTTC
V gene: TRBV18
J gene: TRBJ2-1
D gene: NA
clone size: NA

CDR3 protein: CATSREASGYNEQFF
CDR3 DNA: TGTGCCACCAGCAGAGAGGCTAGCGGATACAATGAGCAGTTCTTC
V gene: TRBV15
J gene: TRBJ2-1
D gene: TRBD2
clone size: NA

CDR3 protein: CASIPLPGQSFTEAFF
CDR3 DNA: TGTGCCAGCATTCCTCTTCCGGGACAGAGCTTCACTGAAGCTTTCTTT
V gene: TRBV27
J gene: TRBJ1-1
D gene: TRBD1
clone size: NA

CDR3 protein: CASTTLSYRGSRETQYF
CDR3 DNA: TGTGCCAGCACCACCCTCTCCTACAGGGGGAGTCGAGAGACCCAGTACTTC
V gene: TRBV28
J gene: TRBJ2-5
D gene: TRBD1
clone size: NA

CDR3 protein: CASTRGGSGANVLTF
CDR3 DNA: TGTGCCAGCACCCGGGGGGGCTCTGGGGCCAACGTCCTGACTTTC
V gene: TRBV13
J gene: TRBJ2-6
D gene: TRBD2
clone size: NA

CDR3 protein: CASSLVTSGRHEQYF
CDR3 DNA: TGTGCCAGCAGTTTGGTGACTAGCGGGAGACACGAGCAGTACTTC
V gene: TRBV27
J gene: TRBJ2-7
D gene: TRBD2
clone size: NA

CDR3 protein: CASSRGILEITEAFF
CDR3 DNA: TGCGCCAGCAGTCGGGGGATACTTGAAATCACTGAAGCTTTCTTT
V gene: TRBV10-2
J gene: TRBJ1-1
D gene: NA
clone size: NA

CDR3 protein: CASRQTGGTNEKLFF
CDR3 DNA: TGTGCCAGCAGACAAACAGGGGGTACTAATGAAAAACTGTTTTTT
V gene: TRBV28
J gene: TRBJ1-4
D gene: TRBD1
clone size: NA

CDR3 protein: CASSFSKGAPGNTIYF
CDR3 DNA: TGTGCCAGCAGCTTTTCAAAGGGGGCGCCGGGAAACACCATATATTTT
V gene: TRBV5-5
J gene: TRBJ1-3
D gene: TRBD1
clone size: NA